This TCR beta chain emerged from a study of identical twins. Germline loops: CDR1 MNHEY, CDR2 SVGAGI. V lost 0 bases and J 4 bases, leaving 13 bases between the germline ends. This CDR3 region has 16 residues. One entry per CDR3 protein, called by TCRdb with MiXCR from the 5' RACE reads. This sample yields roughly 1,500,000 distinct CDR3 sequences, of which 32% are seen a single time; 0.27% belongs to the top ten. This receptor was taken from a newborn girl in good health. The chain joins TRBV6-5 to TRBJ2-1; TRBD2 might be the D (6 bases). Input material: cord blood. CDR3 amino acids: CASSYSIREAYNEQFF. As DNA, the CDR3 is TGTGCCAGCAGTTACTCAATCAGGGAGGCGTACAATGAGCAGTTCTTC.